The sequence of this T cell receptor (beta chain) was determined in a study of blood T cell repertoires in COVID-19. Study-level information: Material from acute and convalescent COVID-19 was sourced from the United States, Italy and Spain. From T cells, B-cell-depleted T cells, or PBMCs came the material, which was cDNA or gDNA.

In the original workflow: Estimated nucleated cell counts came from reference gene primer amplification. TCRdb's table, derived via immunoSEQ multiplex PCR, lists solely in-frame clones and lacks some. V, J and clone size reflect that table, while D and trimming were determined from the DNA. The profile shows roughly 200,000 clones, roughly 89% of them singletons. The sample taken for sequencing was peripheral blood. The receptor was isolated from a man aged 40-50 years with acute or convalescent COVID-19.

The CDR3 here is CASSEGSGGRVTDTQYF. The CDR3 DNA follows: TGTGCCAGCAGTGAGGGGAGCGGGGGCCGGGTCACAGATACGCAGTATTTT. The V and J genes are TRBV2 and TRBJ2-3; 8 bases agree with TRBD2. CDR3 size: 17 residues. V was clipped by 3 bases and J by 2 bases; unmatched bases: 10. Germline loops: CDR1 SNHLY, CDR2 FYNNEI.